In its sample, the clone carrying this T cell receptor (beta chain) was seen a few times. These data belong to a study of T-cell reconstitution after alpha-beta-depleted transplantation in children. The V end was cut by 3 bases, the J end by 5 bases, with 10 bases between. CDR1 and CDR2 from the germline V gene are LNHDA and SQIVND (reference sequence). The CDR3 contains 13 residues. The authors prepared the TCRbeta library with unique molecular identifiers. Each CDR3 protein gets one entry after TCRdb re-called the PCR reads with MiXCR. There are roughly 300,000 distinct CDR3 sequences in the sample; 9.9% occur only once, and 10% lies in the top ten.

The receptor's source is a human donor who donated a stem cell graft to a child with SCID. The rearrangement uses TRBV19 and TRBJ2-5; D unresolved. This material consisted of PBMCs from the stem cell graft donor, taken from the stem cell graft. CDR3 loop: CASSMAHWETQYF. DNA of the CDR3: TGTGCCAGTAGTATGGCCCATTGGGAGACCCAGTACTTC.